This entry concerns a single T cell receptor (beta chain). Its specificity is not known. The source of the sample is a study of OX40 agonist ivuxolimab in advanced cancers. Points from the study as a whole: Within 6 weeks, CD4+ and CD8+ blood T cells expanded clonally at 0.1 to 3.0 mg/kg. No determination was made of the antigen specificity of the expanded peripheral T cells.

V lost 3 bases, J lost 6 bases, and 11 bases lay in between. The length of the CDR3 is 14 residues. Germline V gene data show CDR1 as SGHVS and CDR2 as FNYEAQ. Blood got drawn at baseline, again on cycle 4 day 1, and then on cycle 7 day 1. Libraries were prepared by immunoSEQ multiplex PCR; TCRdb keeps only in-frame clonotypes and omits some of them. The sample lists about 39,000 clones; around 90% were seen once. The material was CD4+ or CD8+ T cells sorted from blood, obtained in a trial of the OX40 agonist ivuxolimab. The TCR sequence derives from an adult with an advanced solid tumor such as melanoma, head and neck, liver or kidney cancer. V usage is TRBV7-6 and J usage is TRBJ2-2, with D possibly being TRBD1 or TRBD2 (5 bases each). DNA for the CDR3: TGTGCCAGCAGCTTTTCGAGGGGCCCCGGGGAGCTGTTTTTT. Translating it yields CASSFSRGPGELFF.